Shown below are 10 T cell receptor beta chains from a single sample sequenced in a study of neurological immune-mediated disorders. TCRdb itself ran the 5' RACE reads through MiXCR, one entry per CDR3 protein. In the table there are about 66,000 distinct CDR3 sequences, 4% to 6% of which are singletons. Sample: PBMCs. The receptors were gathered from a woman in her thirties with multiple sclerosis.

This clonotype was observed many times. The V call is TRBV20-1, the J call TRBJ1-3, with 8 bases lining up with TRBD1. Trimming cost V 6 bases and J 4 bases; bases outside gene matches: 14. This CDR3 has 16 amino acids. Germline V gene sequence: CDR1 DFQATT, CDR2 SNEGSKA (reference sequence). The chain's CDR3 is CSAPQTDRVVGNTIYF. CDR3 coding DNA: TGCAGTGCCCCCCAGACGGACAGGGTGGTCGGAAACACCATATATTTT.

This clonotype has a count of ten or more. V is TRBV5-1 and J is TRBJ1-1; D ambiguous. Trimming pared 2 bases from V and 4 bases from J, leaving 9 bases between. This CDR3 is 13 amino acids long. Per germline, CDR1 SGHRS and CDR2 YFSETQ. Here the CDR3 DNA reads TGCGCCAGCAGCTTTCCGGGGTTCACTGAAGCTTTCTTT. This sequence encodes CASSFPGFTEAFF. Full variable domain (missing parts from reference TRBV5-1 and TRBJ1-1): KAGVTQTPRYLIKTRGQQVTLSCSPISGHRSVSWYQQTPGQGLQFLFEYFSETQRNKGNFPGRFSGRQFSNSRSEMNVSTLELGDSALYLCASSFPGFTEAFFGQGTRLTVV.

Details on this clonotype: A much larger clone lies a single base off, so this may be a read error. This chain connects TRBV5-6 to TRBJ1-2; D unclear. The V end was cut by 0 bases, the J end by 0 bases, with 3 bases between. Per the germline V gene, CDR1 is SGHDT and CDR2 is YYEEEE. The CDR3 contains 13 residues. The CDR3 nucleotides read TGTGCCAGCAGCTTGGAAACTAACTATGGCTACACCTTC. Its translation: CASSLETNYGYTF.

This clonotype was seen ten or more times. V gene TRBV7-8 combines with J gene TRBJ1-2; 8 bases map to TRBD1. Germline assignment: CDR1 SGHVS and CDR2 FQNEAQ. The CDR3 length is 13 residues. The J segment lost 8 bases and the V segment lost 5 bases, leaving 7 bases of the junction unmatched. DNA for the CDR3: TGTGCCAGCAGCCCGGACAGGGTGGGGGGCTACACCTTC. It specifies CASSPDRVGGYTF.

In its sample, this clonotype was seen many times. The V gene is TRBV20-1, the J gene TRBJ2-7; D call uncertain. From germline, CDR1 is DFQATT and CDR2 SNEGSKA (reference sequence). V lost 3 bases to trimming and J lost 1 base, with 16 bases between them. The CDR3 has 15 amino acids. CDR3 DNA: TGCAGTGCTAGGGATCGGGCAGAGGCTTCCTACGAGCAGTACTTC. This gives the protein CSARDRAEASYEQYF.

This clonotype was picked up many times. V gene TRBV4-1 combines with J gene TRBJ1-2; 7 positions match TRBD1. V shed 1 base and J 4 bases; nucleotides not matched to a gene: 6. Germline CDR1 MGHRA, CDR2 YSYEKL. This CDR3 has 15 amino acids. The CDR3 is CASSQGPGGIYGYTF. CDR3 nucleotide sequence: TGCGCCAGCAGCCAAGGGCCAGGGGGTATCTATGGCTACACCTTC.

This CDR3 reads CASSLGALYGYTF. CDR3 DNA sequence: TGTGCCAGCAGTTTAGGGGCCTTGTATGGCTACACCTTC. The V and J genes are TRBV12-3 or TRBV12-4 and TRBJ1-2; D is undetermined. The CDR3 length is 13 residues. Trimming cost V 1 base and J 5 bases, with 8 bases left between them.

This clonotype was counted many times. This chain connects TRBV21-1 to TRBJ1-1. TRBV21-1 is annotated as a pseudogene. CDR3 size: 15 residues. The CDR3 DNA sequence: TGTGCCAGCAGCAATCTCGAAAAAAAGGACACTGAAGCTTTCTTT. Translated, it gives CASSNLEKKDTEAFF.

This clonotype came up many times. The V gene is TRBV5-1, the J gene TRBJ1-5; D remains unclear. V was clipped by 0 bases and J by 14 bases, with 21 bases between them. The length of the CDR3 is 15 residues. Per the germline V gene, CDR1 is SGHRS and CDR2 is YFSETQ. CDR3 in DNA: TGCGCCAGCAGCTTGGACCCGGGTGTTAAATCCCGAAAGCATTTT. Amino acids: CASSLDPGVKSRKHF.

This clonotype has at least ten counts. The V gene is TRBV4-1, the J gene TRBJ2-7; TRBD2 matches at 9 bases. Germline CDR1 reads MGHRA; CDR2 reads YSYEKL. With V trimmed by 4 bases and J by 0 bases, 4 bases remained unmatched. This CDR3 region has 15 residues. CDR3 amino acids: CASSRGGEVSYEQYF. In DNA, the CDR3 is TGCGCCAGCAGCCGCGGGGGGGAGGTCTCCTACGAGCAGTACTTC.